This is a list of T cell receptor beta chains from one sample in a study of blood T cell repertoires in COVID-19. Using immunoSEQ multiplex PCR, the repertoire was profiled, and TCRdb retains in-frame clones only, with some absent. Of roughly 100,000 clones detected, roughly 87% appear once; the ten largest clones hold more than 5.5%. The specimen was peripheral blood. The receptor source for this set is a human donor in a cohort sampled during active COVID-19. Both conserved end residues are part of each CDR3. The D gene is left open where the match is weak. Size is stated for part of the rows, as once, few or many counts, or as a class when the clone is expanded.

d_call	v_call	clone_size	j_call	cdr3_aa	cdr3_nt
TRBD1	TRBV10-3	NA	TRBJ2-7	CAISEGGQGVGYEQYF	TGTGCCATCAGTGAGGGAGGACAGGGAGTGGGCTACGAGCAGTACTTC
NA	TRBV14	NA	TRBJ2-7	CASSQSAYEQYF	TGTGCCAGCAGCCAGTCAGCCTACGAGCAGTACTTC
NA	TRBV15	NA	TRBJ2-7	CATSRDRVGKGPYEQYF	TGTGCCACCAGCAGAGATCGGGTAGGGAAGGGGCCCTACGAGCAGTACTTC
NA	TRBV3-1/TRBV3-2	NA	TRBJ2-5	CASAVGAGQETQYF	TGTGCCAGCGCAGTTGGGGCTGGCCAAGAGACCCAGTACTTC
TRBD1	TRBV7-9	NA	TRBJ1-1	CASSPGTVDTEAFF	TGTGCCAGCAGCCCAGGGACAGTCGACACTGAAGCTTTCTTT
TRBD1	TRBV27	NA	TRBJ1-5	CASSLGRAGGSNQPQHF	TGTGCCAGCAGTTTAGGACGGGCAGGGGGTAGCAATCAGCCCCAGCATTTT
NA	TRBV7-9	NA	TRBJ1-4	CASSSLGEPNEKLFF	TGTGCCAGCAGCTCTCTGGGCGAGCCTAATGAAAAACTGTTTTTT
NA	TRBV4-1	once	TRBJ1-2	CASSQVVSSGANYGYTF	TGCGCCAGCAGCCAAGTGGTGTCGTCAGGTGCCAACTATGGCTACACCTTC
TRBD1	TRBV5-1	NA	TRBJ2-2	CASSFLSTGALNTGELFF	TGCGCCAGCAGCTTTCTCTCGACAGGGGCCCTGAACACCGGGGAGCTGTTTTTT
NA	TRBV7-9	few	TRBJ2-7	CASSSVGGDEQYF	TGTGCCAGCAGCTCAGTTGGAGGGGACGAGCAGTACTTC
NA	TRBV20-1	NA	TRBJ1-5	CSASRGNQPQHF	TGCAGTGCTAGTCGGGGAAATCAGCCCCAGCATTTT
NA	TRBV7-3	NA	TRBJ2-2	CASSLAGAGELFF	TGTGCCAGCAGCTTAGCCGGAGCCGGGGAGCTGTTTTTT
TRBD2	TRBV5-1	NA	TRBJ2-1	CASGTSGRPDEQFF	TGCGCCAGCGGCACTAGCGGGAGGCCCGATGAGCAGTTCTTC
TRBD1	TRBV13	NA	TRBJ1-3	CASSRALTGGRGNTIYF	TGTGCCAGCAGCCGGGCCCTGACAGGGGGCAGGGGAAACACCATATATTTT
NA	TRBV6-2/TRBV6-3	NA	TRBJ1-1	CASSSRRGVNTEAFF	TGTGCCAGCAGTTCTAGAAGGGGCGTGAACACTGAAGCTTTCTTT
NA	TRBV9	NA	TRBJ2-7	CASSVGQRNEQYF	TGTGCCAGCAGCGTCGGACAGAGGAACGAGCAGTACTTC
TRBD1	TRBV5-4	NA	TRBJ1-5	CASSAGTGSNQPQHF	TGTGCCAGCAGCGCCGGGACAGGGAGCAATCAGCCCCAGCATTTT
TRBD1	TRBV10-3	NA	TRBJ2-3	CAISDRDRGFSDTQYF	TGTGCCATCAGTGATAGGGACAGGGGATTTTCAGATACGCAGTATTTT
TRBD2	TRBV9	NA	TRBJ2-5	CASSVTSGGARETQYF	TGTGCCAGCAGCGTAACTAGCGGGGGGGCCCGAGAGACCCAGTACTTC
TRBD1	TRBV27	once	TRBJ2-7	CASSLDNRGYEQYF	TGTGCCAGCAGTTTAGATAACAGGGGTTACGAGCAGTACTTC
TRBD1	TRBV7-6	NA	TRBJ1-1	CASSPGTGQTEAFF	TGTGCCAGCAGCCCCGGGACAGGGCAAACGGAAGCTTTCTTT
NA	TRBV12-3/TRBV12-4	NA	TRBJ1-3	CASSPRGNTIYF	TGTGCCAGCAGTCCTCGGGGAAACACCATATATTTT
NA	TRBV6-5	NA	TRBJ1-1	CASSYRRRLTEAFF	TGTGCCAGCAGTTACCGGCGGCGACTCACTGAAGCTTTCTTT
NA	TRBV5-1	NA	TRBJ2-1	CASSPAQYNEQFF	TGCGCCAGCAGCCCAGCACAGTACAATGAGCAGTTCTTC
NA	TRBV5-8	once	TRBJ1-5	CASSLEWGVAGGNQPQHF	TGTGCCAGCAGCTTGGAGTGGGGGGTTGCCGGCGGCAATCAGCCCCAGCATTTT
NA	TRBV7-9	NA	TRBJ2-3	CASIFGGGIPDTQYF	TGTGCCAGCATCTTTGGAGGCGGTATCCCAGATACGCAGTATTTT
NA	TRBV4-1	NA	TRBJ2-3	CASSLTFQGEGTDTQYF	TGCGCCAGCAGCTTAACCTTCCAGGGGGAGGGCACAGATACGCAGTATTTT
NA	TRBV6-1	NA	TRBJ1-3	CASSERSGNTIYF	TGTGCCAGCAGTGAGCGGAGTGGAAACACCATATATTTT
TRBD1	TRBV5-1	NA	TRBJ1-1	CASSRTGSDTEAFF	TGCGCCAGCAGCCGGACAGGGTCGGACACTGAAGCTTTCTTT
NA	TRBV5-1	NA	TRBJ1-1	CASSFRQDHTEAFF	TGCGCCAGCAGCTTCAGACAGGACCACACTGAAGCTTTCTTT
NA	TRBV3-1/TRBV3-2	once	TRBJ1-2	CASSRPTDTINYGYTF	TGTGCCAGCAGCCGTCCCACGGACACCATTAACTATGGCTACACCTTC
NA	TRBV28	NA	TRBJ2-2	CASSSLGTGNTGELFF	TGTGCCAGCAGTTCTCTAGGCACAGGGAACACCGGGGAGCTGTTTTTT
NA	TRBV6-4	NA	TRBJ2-7	CANVPSGAGSYEQYF	TGTGCCAACGTCCCCTCAGGGGCGGGCTCCTACGAGCAGTACTTC
TRBD1	TRBV5-4	few	TRBJ1-2	CASSPSGTVYYGYTF	TGTGCCAGCAGCCCCTCCGGGACAGTCTACTATGGCTACACCTTC
TRBD2	TRBV9	NA	TRBJ2-2	CASSVEGAGAGELFF	TGTGCCAGCAGCGTAGAAGGGGCGGGAGCCGGGGAGCTGTTTTTT
NA	TRBV2	NA	TRBJ2-5	CASSAGSETQYF	TGTGCCAGCAGTGCGGGGTCGGAGACCCAGTACTTC
NA	TRBV28	once	TRBJ1-1	CASSFSTDTEAFF	TGTGCCAGCAGTTTCTCGACAGACACTGAAGCTTTCTTT